Listed below are T cell receptor beta chains from one sample, sequenced in a study of OX40 agonist ivuxolimab in advanced cancers. Clones were sequenced by immunoSEQ multiplex PCR, and TCRdb holds only the in-frame ones, with some missing. The table lists tens of thousands of clones, 94% of them singletons. Material: CD4+ or CD8+ T cells sorted from blood, obtained in a trial of the OX40 agonist ivuxolimab. Source of these receptors: an adult with an advanced solid tumor such as melanoma, head and neck, liver or kidney cancer. CDR3s leave out the opening cysteine and the closing phenylalanine or tryptophan.

19 | TRBV10-3 | AISALVGAWRNTVSNQPQH
13 | TRBV9 | ASSVDASGSYEQY
11 | TRBV5-1 | ASSPDPSYEQY
11 | TRBV5-6 | ASSLVRGGELF
8 | TRBV19 | ASKADHIY
13 | TRBV6-5 | ASSYDGVDVYEQY
11 | TRBV10-3 | AISGSESYEQY
15 | TRBV25-1 | ASSPALGAGHYNEQF
13 | TRBV7-9 | ASSLGGAILETQY
11 | TRBV27 | ASSLLSDYEQY
12 | TRBV6-6 | ASKLGQGGTEAF
13 | TRBV5-4 | ASSLRGSRNYGYT
17 | TRBV21-1 | ASSKDWTGVEAGETEAF
15 | TRBV11-2 | ASSLNNRGGTSTEAF
16 | TRBV6-4 | ASSESAFVQAGANVLT
14 | TRBV18 | ASSRLTPGTRNIQY
13 | TRBV11-2 | ASSLKLLRGTEAF
15 | TRBV11-2 | ASSLESFTLQGNTIY
15 | TRBV11-3 | ASSPLPLAGGNNEQF
14 | TRBV7-8 | ASSLARDTFLYGYT
13 | TRBV13 | ASSRAGGPENEQF
13 | TRBV4-2 | ASSQGTGSGNTIY
12 | TRBV27 | ASSLRGPTYEQY
13 | TRBV28 | ASRRTSGRAYEQY
13 | TRBV9 | ASSVGQVNTGELF
16 | TRBV5-6 | ASSLVYETSAITGELF
14 | TRBV27 | ASSPTGTGGRNEQY
15 | TRBV7-2 | ASSLEPTAYSNQPQH
11 | TRBV14 | ASSQALWTEAF
12 | TRBV27 | ATRGRGPTGELF
11 | TRBV7-9 | ASSLGGVVEQY
13 | TRBV27 | ASSLSGFPNQPQH
12 | TRBV5-4 | ASSLGQSTDTQY
11 | TRBV27 | ASSLSGAHGYT
14 | TRBV19 | ASSVSTSGGTGELF
14 | TRBV4-3 | ASSQLRLSVNNEQF
12 | TRBV9 | ASSVAEMNTEAF
12 | TRBV2 | ASSGRHTNEKLF
11 | TRBV7-9 | ASSPGHPAEQY
11 | TRBV2 | AGRGPERETQY
19 | TRBV18 | ASSPQGLTSGRPSSYNEQF
10 | TRBV19 | ASSEGNYGYT
12 | TRBV2 | ASSPVGGGHEQY